The 19 T cell receptor beta chains below come from one sample, sequenced in a study of cytomegalovirus exposure and HLA in healthy donors. Only in-frame clones appear in the TCRdb table, and some are missing; sequencing was by immunoSEQ multiplex PCR. Seen here are about 200,000 clones, about 82% observed once, and the top ten hold over 1.3%. Source material: PBMCs. The origin of the receptors is a woman younger than 35 in good health and CMV-seronegative.

This chain uses TRBV11-2 with TRBJ2-7; perhaps TRBD1 as D (6 bases). Germline V gives CDR1 SGHAT, CDR2 FQNNGV. The ends were cut back, 0 bases at V and 5 bases at J, with 11 bases in the middle. This CDR3 has 14 residues. CDR3 in DNA: TGTGCCAGCAGCTTAGAACAGGGAGTCCACGAGCAGTACTTC. Translation: CASSLEQGVHEQYF. Full variable domain (rest looked up from reference TRBV11-2 and TRBJ2-7): EAGVAQSPRYKIIEKRQSVAFWCNPISGHATLYWYQQILGQGPKLLIQFQNNGVVDDSQLPKDRFSAERLKGVDSTLKIQPAKLEDSAVYLCASSLEQGVHEQYFGPGTRLTVT.

The chain combines TRBV7-2 with TRBJ1-5; D unresolved. This CDR3 spans 15 amino acids. V lost 4 bases and J 0 bases, leaving 10 bases between the germline ends. Per the germline V gene, CDR1 is SGHTA and CDR2 is FQGNSA. The DNA for the CDR3 is TGTGCCAGCAGCTCCGCCCCCTATAGCAATCAGCCCCAGCATTTT. Translation gives CASSSAPYSNQPQHF.

This sequence joins TRBV7-6 and TRBJ2-3; the match to TRBD2 covers 13 bases. The CDR3 consists of 20 residues. The J segment lost 3 bases and the V segment lost 1 base, leaving 13 bases of the junction unmatched. Germline V gives CDR1 SGHVS, CDR2 FNYEAQ. The CDR3 is CASSLDPTGTSGTRTDTQYF. DNA of the CDR3: TGTGCCAGCAGCTTAGATCCGACCGGGACTAGCGGGACCCGGACAGATACGCAGTATTTT.

This clone was seen more than once but under ten times. V gene TRBV2 combines with J gene TRBJ2-1; D perhaps matches TRBD2 (6 bases). This CDR3 contains 16 residues. V lost 0 bases to trimming and J lost 6 bases, with 15 bases between them. Germline values: CDR1 SNHLY, CDR2 FYNNEI. The CDR3 nucleotides are TGTGCCAGCAGTGAAGCCTGGGATAGCGGTCGCAATGAGCAGTTCTTC. This sequence encodes CASSEAWDSGRNEQFF.

The rearrangement links TRBV25-1 to TRBJ1-1, with D perhaps TRBD1 (5 bases). The V gene's germline CDR1 is MGHDK and CDR2 SYGVNS. Trimming took 3 bases from V and 2 from J, leaving 16 bases between them. CDR3 size: 16 residues. Written as DNA, the CDR3 is TGTGCCAGCAGTGACCCCATTGGGGGGGTAAACACTGAAGCTTTCTTT. It translates to CASSDPIGGVNTEAFF.

This clone was seen only a few times. CDR3 residues: CASSLVPGTGLAAGNTIYF. DNA of the CDR3: TGTGCCAGCAGCTTAGTTCCAGGTACAGGGCTTGCTGCTGGAAACACCATATATTTT. The V gene is TRBV11-2, the J gene TRBJ1-3; D is perhaps TRBD1 (6 bases). V lost 1 base and J 2 bases, leaving 21 bases between the germline ends. There are 19 residues in the CDR3. The germline V gene has CDR1 SGHAT and CDR2 FQNNGV. Together with reference TRBV11-2 and TRBJ1-3, the CDR3 gives the full variable domain: EAGVAQSPRYKIIEKRQSVAFWCNPISGHATLYWYQQILGQGPKLLIQFQNNGVVDDSQLPKDRFSAERLKGVDSTLKIQPAKLEDSAVYLCASSLVPGTGLAAGNTIYFGEGSWLTVV.

This rearrangement joins TRBV11-2 to TRBJ1-1, with D possibly being TRBD1 (6 bases). The germline CDR1 and CDR2 sequences are SGHAT and FQNNGV. The CDR3 length is 13 residues. Trimming took 2 bases from V and 7 from J, leaving 11 bases between them. The CDR3 reads CASSLTGMGEAFF. The CDR3 DNA reads TGTGCCAGCAGCTTAACAGGGATGGGTGAAGCTTTCTTT.

This chain connects TRBV6-5 to TRBJ1-2; TRBD1 matches 10 bases. V shed 2 bases and J 4 bases; nucleotides not matched to a gene: 4. The CDR3 has 15 amino acids. CDR1 is MNHEY and CDR2 is SVGAGI in the germline V gene. In nucleotides, the CDR3 is TGTGCCAGCAGTTACGGGACAGGGGCCCTCTATGGCTACACCTTC. Translated: CASSYGTGALYGYTF.

This chain connects TRBV11-3 to TRBJ2-1, with 12 bases that match TRBD2. The CDR3 consists of 17 residues. Losses at the gene ends were 5 bases for V and 3 bases for J; bases not matched to a gene: 8. CDR1 and CDR2 (germline): SGHNT, YENEEA. The DNA for the CDR3 is TGTGCCAGCAGCCCACGACTAGCGGGAGAGGGCTACAATGAGCAGTTCTTC. This codes for CASSPRLAGEGYNEQFF.

The genes are TRBV30 and TRBJ2-1, with 10 bases matching TRBD2. The CDR3 loop spans 14 amino acids. Trimming removed 0 bases from V and 14 bases from J; junction bases left unmatched: 10. Germline lookup yields CDR1 GTSNPN and CDR2 SVGIG (reference sequence). As DNA, the CDR3 is TGTGCCTGGAGTGTAGCTTTAGCGGGGGGTGACGAGTTCTTC. Protein: CAWSVALAGGDEFF.

This clone came up a few times. V is TRBV30 and J is TRBJ2-7, with D unresolved. The CDR3 has 13 amino acids. Germline lookup yields CDR1 GTSNPN and CDR2 SVGIG (reference sequence). V was pared by 3 bases and J by 2 bases, with 11 bases between. The CDR3 coding sequence is TGTGCCTGGAGGGGCAGGCCCACCTACGAGCAGTACTTC. This sequence encodes CAWRGRPTYEQYF.

With regard to this clone: At the DNA level, this CDR3 is encoded by other sequences in the same sample as well. The chain joins TRBV5-1 to TRBJ2-7; a weak D match, TRBD1 (5 bases). Trimming took 0 bases from V and 0 from J, leaving 7 bases between them. Germline V gene data show CDR1 as SGHRS and CDR2 as YFSETQ. This CDR3 spans 14 amino acids. As DNA, the CDR3 is TGCGCCAGCAGCTTGGGGGGCAGCTCCTACGAGCAGTACTTC. This sequence encodes CASSLGGSSYEQYF.

The chain combines TRBV28 with TRBJ1-2; TRBD1 agrees at 9 bases. Germline CDR1 is MDHEN and CDR2 is SYDVKM. This CDR3 has 15 amino acids. V trimming: 5 bases; J trimming: 2 bases; junction bases outside the gene matches: 6. The DNA for the CDR3 is TGTGCCAGCAGTGGTACAGGGGGCGCAAACTATGGCTACACCTTC. Translating it yields CASSGTGGANYGYTF.

The rearrangement joins TRBV30 to TRBJ2-7; no clear D gene. Deletions cut 4 bases from V and 3 bases from J, with 7 bases between. The CDR3 sequence is 11 residues long. The germline V gene has CDR1 GTSNPN and CDR2 SVGIG (reference sequence). CDR3 bases: TGTGCCTGGACAAAAAACTACGAGCAGTACTTC. Translated: CAWTKNYEQYF.

J is TRBJ1-5 and V is TRBV6-1, with unresolved D. This CDR3 spans 15 amino acids. Germline assignment: CDR1 MNHNS and CDR2 SASEGT. Trimming pared 0 bases from V and 6 bases from J, leaving 12 bases between. The CDR3 region has the DNA TGTGCCAGCAGTGAAGCTCCAAGCACGGGTCAGCCCCAGCATTTT. It translates to CASSEAPSTGQPQHF.

This clone was detected a few times. The chain is built from TRBV11-2 and TRBJ2-7; tentative D call: TRBD2 (5 bases). The germline gives CDR1 SGHAT, CDR2 FQNNGV. The V end lost 5 bases, the J end lost 4 bases, and 15 bases lay between the germline ends. The CDR3 totals 14 residues. CDR3 bases: TGTGCCAGCAGCCTAGCAGGTCCCGTATACGAGCAGTACTTC. Protein: CASSLAGPVYEQYF.

CDR3 region: CASSLADSISTRGNEQFF. In nucleotides, the CDR3 is TGTGCCAGCAGCTTGGCCGATTCGATCTCAACGCGGGGGAATGAGCAGTTCTTC. The V call is TRBV5-6, the J call TRBJ2-1, with 7 nucleotides matching TRBD2. With V trimmed by 0 bases and J by 7 bases, 16 bases remained unmatched. This CDR3 is 18 amino acids long. Germline V gene sequence: CDR1 SGHDT, CDR2 YYEEEE.

The chain employs TRBV7-8 and TRBJ2-1; 9 bases align to TRBD2. This CDR3 is 14 amino acids long. From germline, CDR1 is SGHVS and CDR2 FQNEAQ. With 2 bases clipped from V and 10 bases from J, the junction kept 6 bases outside the gene matches. CDR3 sequence: CASSLIAGGREQFF. CDR3 in DNA: TGTGCCAGCAGCTTAATTGCGGGAGGGAGAGAGCAGTTCTTC.

The V and J genes are TRBV5-1 and TRBJ1-4; 8 bases are shared with TRBD1. Germline CDR1 reads SGHRS; CDR2 reads YFSETQ. Trimming cost V 8 bases and J 0 bases; bases outside gene matches: 3. The CDR3 has 14 residues. The CDR3 nucleotides read TGCGCCAGTAGGACAGGGCCAACTAATGAAAAACTGTTTTTT. Translating gives CASRTGPTNEKLFF.